This TCR beta chain was documented in a study of T cell responses to AZD1222 COVID-19 vaccine. Second-dose intervals of approximately 4 or approximately 12 weeks were pooled. Profiling relied on immunoSEQ multiplex PCR, and the TCRdb table lists in-frame clones only, not all of them. The top ten clones hold 5% of a sample with about 55,000 clones, over 70% of them seen once. Trimming removed 0 bases from V and 5 bases from J; junction bases left unmatched: 7. CDR3 length equals 15 residues. Per germline, CDR1 MNHEY and CDR2 SVGEGT. The TCR comes from an adult who received the AZD1222 COVID-19 vaccine. The source material was peripheral blood, sampled 28 days after the second AZD1222 dose. The chain couples TRBV6-2 or TRBV6-3 to TRBJ2-7; 7 positions agree with TRBD2. The CDR3 bases are TGTGCCAGCAGTTACTCTTCGGGGGGAGGCCACGAGCAGTACTTC. Translated, it gives CASSYSSGGGHEQYF.